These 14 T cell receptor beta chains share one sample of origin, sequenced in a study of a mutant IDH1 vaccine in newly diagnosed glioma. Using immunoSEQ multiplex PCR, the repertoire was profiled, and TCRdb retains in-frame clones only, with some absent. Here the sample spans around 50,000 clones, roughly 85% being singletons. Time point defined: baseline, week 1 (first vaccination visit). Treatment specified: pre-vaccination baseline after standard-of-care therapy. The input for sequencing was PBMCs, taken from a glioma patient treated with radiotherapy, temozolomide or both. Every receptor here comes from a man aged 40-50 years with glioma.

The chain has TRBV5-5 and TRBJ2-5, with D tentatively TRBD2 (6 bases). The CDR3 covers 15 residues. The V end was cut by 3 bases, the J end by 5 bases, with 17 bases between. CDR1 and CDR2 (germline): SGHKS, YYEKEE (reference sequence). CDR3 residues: CASSSTLTSRETQYF. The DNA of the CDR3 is TGTGCCAGCAGCTCCACTTTGACTAGTAGGGAGACCCAGTACTTC.

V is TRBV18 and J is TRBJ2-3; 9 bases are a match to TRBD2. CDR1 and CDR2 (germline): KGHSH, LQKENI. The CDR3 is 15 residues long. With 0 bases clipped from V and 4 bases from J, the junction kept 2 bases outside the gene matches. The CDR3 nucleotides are TGTGCCAGCTCACCACCGGCGGGAGGGCCAGATACGCAGTATTTT. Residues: CASSPPAGGPDTQYF.

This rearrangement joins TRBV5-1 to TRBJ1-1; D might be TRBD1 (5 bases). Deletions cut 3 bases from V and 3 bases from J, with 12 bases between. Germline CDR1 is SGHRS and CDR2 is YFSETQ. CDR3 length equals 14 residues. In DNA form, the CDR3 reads TGCGCCAGCAGCTACCCGGGGACCTACACTGAAGCTTTCTTT. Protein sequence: CASSYPGTYTEAFF.

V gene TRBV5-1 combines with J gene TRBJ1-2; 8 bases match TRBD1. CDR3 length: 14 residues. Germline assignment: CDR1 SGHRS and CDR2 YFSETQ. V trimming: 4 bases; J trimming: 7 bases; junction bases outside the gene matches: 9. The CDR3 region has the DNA TGCGCCAGCAGCCCTGGACAGGGAACTATTGGCTACACCTTC. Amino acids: CASSPGQGTIGYTF.

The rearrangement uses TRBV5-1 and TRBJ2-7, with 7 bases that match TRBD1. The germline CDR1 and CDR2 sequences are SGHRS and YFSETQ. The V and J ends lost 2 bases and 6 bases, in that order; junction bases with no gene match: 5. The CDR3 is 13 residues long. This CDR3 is CASSFDRAGEQYF. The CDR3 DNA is TGCGCCAGCAGCTTCGACAGGGCCGGCGAGCAGTACTTC.

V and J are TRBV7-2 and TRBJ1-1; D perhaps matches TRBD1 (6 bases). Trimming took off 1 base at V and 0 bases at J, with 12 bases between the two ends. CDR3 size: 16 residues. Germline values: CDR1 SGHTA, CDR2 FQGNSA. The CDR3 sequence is CASSLVPTGMNTEAFF. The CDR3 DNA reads TGTGCCAGCAGCTTAGTACCGACAGGCATGAACACTGAAGCTTTCTTT.

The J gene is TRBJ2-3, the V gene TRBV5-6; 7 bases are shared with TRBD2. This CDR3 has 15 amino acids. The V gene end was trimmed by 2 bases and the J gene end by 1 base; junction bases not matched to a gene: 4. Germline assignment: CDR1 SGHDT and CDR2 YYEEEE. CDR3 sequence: CASSLFGGGTDTQYF. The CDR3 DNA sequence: TGTGCCAGCAGCTTATTTGGGGGGGGCACAGATACGCAGTATTTT.

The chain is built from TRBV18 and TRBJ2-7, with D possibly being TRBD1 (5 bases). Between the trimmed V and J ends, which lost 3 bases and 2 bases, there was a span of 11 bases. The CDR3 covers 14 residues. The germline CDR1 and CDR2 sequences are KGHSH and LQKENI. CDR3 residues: CASSPSATAYEQYF. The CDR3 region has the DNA TGTGCCAGCTCACCGTCTGCGACAGCCTACGAGCAGTACTTC. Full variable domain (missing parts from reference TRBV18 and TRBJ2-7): NAGVMQNPRHLVRRRGQEARLRCSPMKGHSHVYWYRQLPEEGLKFMVYLQKENIIDESGMPKERFSAEFPKEGPSILRIQQVVRGDSAAYFCASSPSATAYEQYFGPGTRLTVT.

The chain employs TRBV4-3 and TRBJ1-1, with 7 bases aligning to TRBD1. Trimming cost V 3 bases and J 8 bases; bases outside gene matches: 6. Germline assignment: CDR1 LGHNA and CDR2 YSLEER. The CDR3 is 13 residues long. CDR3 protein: CASSQRQGSEAFF. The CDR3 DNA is TGCGCCAGCAGCCAGCGACAGGGTTCAGAAGCTTTCTTT.

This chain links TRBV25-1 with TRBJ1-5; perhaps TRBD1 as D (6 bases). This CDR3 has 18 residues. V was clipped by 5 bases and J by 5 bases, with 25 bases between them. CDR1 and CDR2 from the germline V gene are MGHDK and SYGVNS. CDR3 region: CASSKRMDAGGAHQPQHF. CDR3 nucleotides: TGTGCCAGCAGTAAACGCATGGATGCTGGGGGGGCACATCAGCCCCAGCATTTT.

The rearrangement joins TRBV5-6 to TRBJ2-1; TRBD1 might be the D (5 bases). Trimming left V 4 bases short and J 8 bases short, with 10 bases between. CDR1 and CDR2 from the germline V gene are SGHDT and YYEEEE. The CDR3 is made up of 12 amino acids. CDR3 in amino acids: CASSGVGDEQFF. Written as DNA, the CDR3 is TGTGCCAGCAGCGGCGTAGGGGATGAGCAGTTCTTC.

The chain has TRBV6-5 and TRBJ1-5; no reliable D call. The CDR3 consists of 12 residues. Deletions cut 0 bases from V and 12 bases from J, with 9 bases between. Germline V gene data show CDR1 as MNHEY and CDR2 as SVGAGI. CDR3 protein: CASSYSMVVQHF. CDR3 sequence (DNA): TGTGCCAGCAGTTACTCGATGGTCGTCCAGCATTTT.

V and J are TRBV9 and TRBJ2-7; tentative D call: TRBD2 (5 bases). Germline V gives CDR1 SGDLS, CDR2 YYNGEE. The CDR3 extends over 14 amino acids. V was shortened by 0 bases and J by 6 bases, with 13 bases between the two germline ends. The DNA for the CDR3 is TGTGCCAGCAGCGTAGCCACTAGGGTCCCCGAGCAGTACTTC. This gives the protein CASSVATRVPEQYF.

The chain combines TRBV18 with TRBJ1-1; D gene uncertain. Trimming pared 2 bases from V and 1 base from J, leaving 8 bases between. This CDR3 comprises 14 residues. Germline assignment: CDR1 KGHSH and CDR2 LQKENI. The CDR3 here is CASSPGLSNTEAFF. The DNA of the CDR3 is TGTGCCAGCTCACCAGGTTTGTCGAACACTGAAGCTTTCTTT.